The clone carrying this TCR beta chain was picked up one time. The sample comes from a study of blood T cell repertoires in COVID-19. There are 13 residues in the CDR3. The V segment lost 4 bases and the J segment 5 bases; nucleotides outside the gene matches: 1. The germline V gene encodes CDR1 SQVTM and CDR2 ANQGSEA. Sequencing used immunoSEQ multiplex PCR; TCRdb keeps in-frame clones, though not all of them. Of approximately 47,000 clones in the sample, approximately 87% were seen once. The gene calls are TRBV29-1 and TRBJ1-5; 11 nucleotides line up with TRBD1. The receptor's source is a woman in her sixties or seventies with acute or convalescent COVID-19. Sequencing used peripheral blood. CDR3 in DNA: TGCAGCGTTGGGACAGGGGGCGATCAGCCCCAGCATTTT. The encoded protein is CSVGTGGDQPQHF.